The table lists the clone carrying this T cell receptor beta chain with a few counts. Its antigen remains unknown. This sample is drawn from a study of tumor-infiltrating lymphocytes in localized non-small cell lung cancer. Study-level information: Each patient gave resected tumor and non-adjacent uninvolved lung tissue.

Germline assignment: CDR1 LNHNV and CDR2 YYDKDF (reference sequence). Unmatched junction bases numbered 3, after V lost 2 bases and J lost 2 bases. This CDR3 contains 15 residues. Data came from immunoSEQ multiplex PCR; TCRdb stores just in-frame clones and leaves some out. This repertoire shows more than 5,500 clones, about 72% found once; its top ten account for approximately 12%. Study results and caveats: Tumor T-cell fraction was not associated with recurrence-free survival. Only some patients had TCR sequencing, depending on available tissue.

The rearrangement joins TRBV15 to TRBJ2-7, with 10 bases identical to TRBD1. This sequence originates from a human donor with non-small cell lung cancer. The sample taken for sequencing was lung tumor tissue. This chain's CDR3 is CATSRMGQGTYEQYF. CDR3 nucleotide sequence: TGTGCCACCAGCAGAATGGGACAGGGGACCTACGAGCAGTACTTC.